The 25 T cell receptor beta chains in this list originate from one sample, sequenced in a study of blood T cell repertoires in COVID-19. The data were produced by immunoSEQ multiplex PCR, yet TCRdb's version contains in-frame clones alone and is incomplete. The sample lists some 68,000 clones, 80% to 90% occurring once. The source material was peripheral blood. The receptor set was obtained from a man between 50 and 59 years old with active COVID-19.

The chain joins TRBV29-1 to TRBJ2-1, with 9 nucleotides matching TRBD2. CDR3 length equals 16 residues. V gave up 6 bases and J gave up 3 bases; unmatched junction bases: 12. Germline loops: CDR1 SQVTM, CDR2 ANQGSEA. CDR3 nucleotide sequence: TGCAGCGTCCTAGAGCGGGGGGACGTGAACTACAATGAGCAGTTCTTC. Protein: CSVLERGDVNYNEQFF.

The chain uses TRBV28 and TRBJ1-2; D gene unclear. CDR3 length: 15 residues. Trimming took off 2 bases at V and 0 bases at J, with 10 bases between the two ends. Germline V gives CDR1 MDHEN, CDR2 SYDVKM. The CDR3 DNA reads as TGTGCCAGCAGTTTACAGACACACGCTAACTATGGCTACACCTTC. As protein: CASSLQTHANYGYTF.

V and J are TRBV12-5 and TRBJ1-5, with D hard to call. Germline loops: CDR1 LGHNT, CDR2 FRNRAP. The CDR3 consists of 13 residues. Trimming removed 1 base at V and 5 bases at J, with 6 bases between. The CDR3: CASGLGYYQPQHF. The DNA of the CDR3 is TGTGCTAGTGGTTTGGGTTACTATCAGCCCCAGCATTTT.

This clone has a handful of counts. The rearrangement joins TRBV19 to TRBJ2-5; 9 bases are shared with TRBD1. After removal of 2 bases from V and 5 bases from J, the junction contained 9 bases not matched to a gene. Germline V gene lookup returns CDR1 LNHDA and CDR2 SQIVND (reference sequence). This CDR3 region has 16 residues. CDR3 sequence reads: CASSIYPGQGGETQYF. DNA for the CDR3: TGTGCCAGTAGTATATACCCGGGACAGGGTGGGGAGACCCAGTACTTC. The variable domain in full, with the rest retrieved from reference TRBV19 and TRBJ2-5, is DGGITQSPKYLFRKEGQNVTLSCEQNLNHDAMYWYRQDPGQGLRLIYYSQIVNDFQKGDIAEGYSVSREKKESFPLTVTSAQKNPTAFYLCASSIYPGQGGETQYFGPGTRLLVL.

The chain uses TRBV24-1 and TRBJ2-1, with 7 bases fitting TRBD1. The ends lost 4 bases at V and 7 bases at J; junction bases unmatched: 12. The germline V gene encodes CDR1 KGHDR and CDR2 SFDVKD. The CDR3 sequence is 16 residues long. The CDR3 sequence: CATSDPGQISRNEQFF. Here the CDR3 DNA reads TGTGCCACCAGTGACCCGGGACAGATAAGCCGAAATGAGCAGTTCTTC.

The CDR3 protein is CASSLTWGEMGAQYF. The DNA of the CDR3 is TGTGCCAGCAGCTTGACATGGGGGGAAATGGGGGCCCAGTACTTC. V is TRBV5-5 and J is TRBJ2-5; D is possibly TRBD2 (6 bases). There are 15 residues in the CDR3. Trimming took 1 base from V and 9 from J, leaving 19 bases between them. Germline V gives CDR1 SGHKS, CDR2 YYEKEE (reference sequence).

The rearrangement uses TRBV7-9 and TRBJ1-2, with D tentatively TRBD1 (5 bases). Germline CDR1 reads SEHNR; CDR2 reads FQNEAQ (reference sequence). The V end lost 4 bases, the J end lost 2 bases, and 14 bases lay between the germline ends. The CDR3 spans 15 residues. CDR3 residues: CASSYADTGNYGYTF. The CDR3 DNA follows: TGTGCCAGCAGCTACGCAGATACAGGCAACTATGGCTACACCTTC. Using reference TRBV7-9 and TRBJ1-2 for the parts outside the CDR3, the full variable domain is DTGVSQNPRHKITKRGQNVTFRCDPISEHNRLYWYRQTLGQGPEFLTYFQNEAQLEKSRLLSDRFSAERPKGSFSTLEIQRTEQGDSAMYLCASSYADTGNYGYTFGSGTRLTVV.

The rearrangement links TRBV11-2 to TRBJ2-7, with 10 positions matching TRBD2. The V gene's germline CDR1 is SGHAT and CDR2 FQNNGV. The CDR3 is 19 amino acids. Germline trimming cut 1 base from V and 1 base from J; bases unmatched to any gene: 13. CDR3 protein: CASSLVPGPGLAESYEQYF. The CDR3 DNA reads TGTGCCAGCAGCTTAGTCCCGGGGCCCGGACTAGCGGAATCCTACGAGCAGTACTTC. Filled out from reference TRBV11-2 and TRBJ2-7, the complete variable domain reads EAGVAQSPRYKIIEKRQSVAFWCNPISGHATLYWYQQILGQGPKLLIQFQNNGVVDDSQLPKDRFSAERLKGVDSTLKIQPAKLEDSAVYLCASSLVPGPGLAESYEQYFGPGTRLTVT.

This chain uses TRBV2 with TRBJ1-1; 7 nucleotides agree with TRBD1. This CDR3 is 12 amino acids long. V lost 9 bases and J lost 0; bases outside the gene matches: 1. Germline values: CDR1 SNHLY, CDR2 FYNNEI. This CDR3 is CARQGMNTEAFF. The CDR3 region has the DNA TGTGCCAGACAGGGGATGAACACTGAAGCTTTCTTT.

This clone was observed once. The chain's CDR3 is CASSLSPVSYEQYF. The CDR3 nucleotides read TGTGCCAGCAGCCTCTCGCCAGTCTCCTACGAGCAGTACTTC. The chain joins TRBV3-1 (or the pseudogene TRBV3-2) to TRBJ2-7; D remains unclear. Germline values: CDR1 LGHDT, CDR2 YNNKEL (reference sequence). This CDR3 has 14 amino acids. The V and J ends lost 4 bases and 0 bases respectively, with 10 bases between them.

In its sample, this clone was seen once. The V gene is TRBV5-1, the J gene TRBJ2-5, with 8 bases lining up with TRBD1. CDR1 and CDR2 from the germline V gene are SGHRS and YFSETQ. Unmatched junction bases numbered 6, after V lost 5 bases and J lost 3 bases. This CDR3 comprises 14 residues. The CDR3 DNA follows: TGCGCCAGCAGACCGGGGACAGGAAAAGAGACCCAGTACTTC. Amino acid sequence: CASRPGTGKETQYF.

This clone came up once. V is TRBV5-4 and J is TRBJ2-3; a possible D gene is TRBD1 (5 bases). The CDR3 consists of 15 residues. Trimming removed 4 bases from V and 1 base from J, with 13 bases in between. CDR1 is SGHNT and CDR2 is YYREEE in the germline V gene (reference sequence). CDR3 amino acids: CASSGARWGTDTQYF. The DNA of the CDR3 is TGTGCCAGCAGCGGGGCCAGATGGGGCACAGATACGCAGTATTTT.

The V call is TRBV5-6, the J call TRBJ2-1; D possibly corresponds to TRBD2 (5 bases). Germline V lookup: CDR1 SGHDT, CDR2 YYEEEE. The CDR3 totals 13 residues. The germline V and J ends were trimmed by 4 bases and 5 bases, with 10 bases remaining between them. The CDR3 bases are TGTGCCAGCAGCACCGGGATCGACAATGAGCAGTTCTTC. This encodes CASSTGIDNEQFF. The full variable domain, its missing parts supplied by reference TRBV5-6 and TRBJ2-1, is DAGVTQSPTHLIKTRGQQVTLRCSPKSGHDTVSWYQQALGQGPQFIFQYYEEEERQRGNFPDRFSGHQFPNYSSELNVNALLLGDSALYLCASSTGIDNEQFFGPGTRLTVL.

The V and J genes are TRBV4-1 and TRBJ1-1, with D maybe TRBD1 (6 bases). The germline V gene has CDR1 MGHRA and CDR2 YSYEKL. The CDR3 sequence is 14 residues long. V was pared by 2 bases and J by 3 bases, with 10 bases between. CDR3 nucleotides: TGCGCCAGCAGCCAAAACAGGGCGGACACTGAAGCTTTCTTT. Encoded protein: CASSQNRADTEAFF.

V and J are TRBV11-2 and TRBJ2-7, with D possibly TRBD1 on 6 matching bases. This CDR3 comprises 15 residues. The V and J ends lost 4 bases and 0 bases respectively, with 13 bases between them. Germline loops: CDR1 SGHAT, CDR2 FQNNGV. CDR3 nucleotide sequence: TGTGCCAGCAGCTCGTCGACAGGCCCCTCCTACGAGCAGTACTTC. Its translation: CASSSSTGPSYEQYF.

The V and J genes are TRBV5-4 and TRBJ2-3; 10 nucleotides line up with TRBD2. The ends lost 6 bases at V and 0 bases at J; junction bases unmatched: 7. Germline assignment: CDR1 SGHNT and CDR2 YYREEE (reference sequence). This CDR3 is 16 amino acids long. The CDR3 bases are TGTGCCAGCACCCGGACTAGCGGACCGAGCACAGATACGCAGTATTTT. Translation gives CASTRTSGPSTDTQYF.

This chain connects TRBV5-1 to TRBJ1-1, with 7 bases aligning to TRBD1. From germline, CDR1 is SGHRS and CDR2 YFSETQ. This CDR3 is 15 amino acids long. V trimming: 4 bases; J trimming: 5 bases; junction bases outside the gene matches: 11. The DNA of the CDR3 is TGCGCCAGCAGCCCCGGAGGGGGCGGGGAAACTGAAGCTTTCTTT. Its protein product is CASSPGGGGETEAFF.

This chain connects TRBV3-1 (or the pseudogene TRBV3-2) to TRBJ2-3; TRBD2 might be the D (6 bases). The CDR3 runs to 17 residues. Germline V gives CDR1 LGHDT, CDR2 YNNKEL (reference sequence). Trimming left V 0 bases short and J 5 bases short, with 18 bases between. DNA for the CDR3: TGTGCCAGCAGCCAAGACCCCGGACCGGAGGGACGAGATACGCAGTATTTT. This sequence encodes CASSQDPGPEGRDTQYF.

The rearrangement uses TRBV6-5 and TRBJ2-7, with D tentatively TRBD2 (6 bases). Germline V gene data show CDR1 as MNHEY and CDR2 as SVGAGI. This CDR3 comprises 14 residues. The ends were cut back, 6 bases at V and 6 bases at J, with 18 bases in the middle. CDR3 nucleotide sequence: TGTGCCAGCAGACCCGGCGGGACCCCAAGCGAGCAGTACTTC. As protein: CASRPGGTPSEQYF.

The table lists this clone with a count of one. The gene calls are TRBV9 and TRBJ2-1; D is perhaps TRBD2 (5 bases). Trimming pared 3 bases from V and 8 bases from J, leaving 9 bases between. CDR3 length: 12 amino acids. CDR1 is SGDLS, CDR2 YYNGEE, per germline. CDR3 in DNA: TGTGCCAGCAGCGCTAGCTTCCATGAGCAGTTCTTC. This sequence encodes CASSASFHEQFF.

The chain links TRBV7-6 to TRBJ2-3; D perhaps matches TRBD2 (5 bases). The CDR3 runs to 15 residues. Between the trimmed V and J ends, which lost 4 bases and 0 bases, there was a span of 11 bases. The germline CDR1 and CDR2 sequences are SGHVS and FNYEAQ. CDR3 coding DNA: TGTGCCAGCAGCTGGGCGGGTTCTAGCACAGATACGCAGTATTTT. Translation gives CASSWAGSSTDTQYF.

The rearrangement joins TRBV9 to TRBJ1-1; tentatively, D is TRBD1 (6 bases). Germline V CDR1 and CDR2: SGDLS, YYNGEE. This CDR3 is 16 amino acids long. Trimming pared 7 bases from V and 0 bases from J, leaving 19 bases between. CDR3 DNA sequence: TGTGCCAGCTCCGGAGGCAGGGGATCAATGAACACTGAAGCTTTCTTT. It translates to CASSGGRGSMNTEAFF.

The chain has TRBV7-9 and TRBJ2-2; D gene ambiguous. Germline loops: CDR1 SEHNR, CDR2 FQNEAQ (reference sequence). V was shortened by 1 base and J by 1 base, with 4 bases between the two germline ends. The length of the CDR3 is 14 residues. CDR3 loop: CASSLDRNTGELFF. DNA for the CDR3: TGTGCCAGCAGCTTAGACAGGAACACCGGGGAGCTGTTTTTT.

This chain uses TRBV9 with TRBJ2-3, with 8 bases matching TRBD1. The J segment lost 10 bases and the V segment lost 4 bases, leaving 14 bases of the junction unmatched. Germline V lookup: CDR1 SGDLS, CDR2 YYNGEE. CDR3 length equals 15 residues. CDR3: CASSPEGTGFRAQYF. CDR3 bases: TGTGCCAGCAGCCCAGAGGGGACAGGATTCAGGGCGCAGTATTTT.

The chain joins TRBV5-1 to TRBJ2-1, with TRBD2 matching over 12 bases. Germline CDR1 reads SGHRS; CDR2 reads YFSETQ. This CDR3 is built from 16 residues. Trimming took 1 base from V and 9 from J; bases not matched to a gene: 8. CDR3 loop: CASSLPWTSGDGEQFF. Here the CDR3 DNA reads TGCGCCAGCAGCTTGCCGTGGACTAGCGGGGATGGTGAGCAGTTCTTC.